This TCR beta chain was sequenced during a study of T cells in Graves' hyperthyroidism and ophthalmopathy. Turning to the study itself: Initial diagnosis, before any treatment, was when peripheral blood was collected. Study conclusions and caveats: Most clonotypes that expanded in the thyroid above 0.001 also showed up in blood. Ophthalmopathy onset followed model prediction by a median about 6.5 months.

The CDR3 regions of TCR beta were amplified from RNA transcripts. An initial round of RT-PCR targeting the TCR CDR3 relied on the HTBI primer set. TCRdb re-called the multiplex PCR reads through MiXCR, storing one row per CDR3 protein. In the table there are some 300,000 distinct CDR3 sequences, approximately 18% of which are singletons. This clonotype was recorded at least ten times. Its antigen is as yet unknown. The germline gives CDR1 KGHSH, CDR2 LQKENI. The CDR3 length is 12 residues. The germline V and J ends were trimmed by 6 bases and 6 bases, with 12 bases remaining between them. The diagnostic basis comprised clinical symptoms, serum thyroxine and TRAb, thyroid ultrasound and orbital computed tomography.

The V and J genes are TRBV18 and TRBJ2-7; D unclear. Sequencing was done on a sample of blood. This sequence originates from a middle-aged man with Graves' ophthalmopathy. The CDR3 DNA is TGTGCCAGCTCCGTAACAGAGCTCGAGCAGTACTTC. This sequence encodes CASSVTELEQYF.